This T cell receptor beta chain appears in the sequencing data of a study of blood T cell repertoires in COVID-19 (dated by TCRdb to about 2020). Looking at the study overall: Samples from collaborators originated in the United States, Italy and Spain and spanned both the acute and convalescent phases of COVID-19. The samples were drawn from the first 160 participants of the ongoing ImmuneRACE study and from 1,254 subjects provided by 6 global collaborators. Where available, HLA class I and class II types were taken from metadata supplied by the sample provider and were not determined by assay-based typing. The prospective study material was composed of cDNA or gDNA derived from T cells, B-cell-depleted T cells, or PBMCs. Subjects who had been exposed to COVID-19, were actively infected with it, or had recovered from it provided the deeply sampled blood TCRbeta repertoires that made up the dataset. Sample metadata almost always included a de-identified subject ID, COVID-19 status, age in years and sex. A freely available public database, intended as a resource for researchers studying the immune response to SARS-CoV-2, is where the repertoires were released.

The paper as a whole reports these results and caveats: How much clinical and demographic metadata was included differed by source and by participant, and the metadata was provided uncurated.

Another Seattle source contributed samples from volunteer blood donors who had recovered from COVID-19. Each collaborating institution followed its own protocols to collect whole blood in K2EDTA tubes. Collaborator samples were shipped for TCRbeta analysis as frozen whole blood, isolated PBMCs, or DNA extracted from either sample type. TCRbeta CDR3 regions were amplified from genomic DNA using the immunoSEQ Assay, a bias-controlled multiplex PCR. On the study's bioinformatics: The number of nucleated cells in each sample was estimated by amplification of reference gene primers within the assay. Sequence reads were collapsed and filtered to measure the absolute abundance of every unique TCRbeta CDR3 rearrangement. Productive Simpson clonality was computed per sample as the square root of Simpson's diversity index over productive rearrangements. TCRdb limited this immuneACCESS table to in-frame rearrangements with V and J called. A share of clones is missing; checked studies link under half to unresolved V genes, and the rest is unexplained. For V, J and clone size, that table is used; D and trimming come from the DNA. The sample table records around 250,000 clones; around four fifths of these occur just once. The ten largest clones represent approximately 1.8% of the sample.

Its CDR3 holds 13 amino acids, cysteine through phenylalanine. Only the CDR3 region is kept as DNA, spanning 39 bases read in frame from base 1. The junction shows trimming of 9 bases on V and 8 bases on J, plus 19 bases between the germline ends. The germline V gene supplies CDR1 MDHEN and CDR2 SYDVKM. A word on this clone: It has no known antigen specificity. Qualities for individual bases were not recorded, and no much larger clone is one base off.

The TCR comes from a man between 25 and 39 years old who had recovered from COVID-19. The rearrangement joined TRBV28 to TRBJ1-2; the D region possibly corresponds to TRBD1 (6 bases align). The sequencing input was peripheral blood. The nucleotides read TGTGCCAGTTCTCGACAGGCCTCTGAAGGCTACACCTTC. Its product reads: CASSRQASEGYTF.